This is a list of T cell receptor beta chains from one sample in a study of blood T cells in healthy people across ages. One entry per CDR3 protein results from TCRdb running MiXCR on the 5' RACE reads. The table lists over 500,000 distinct CDR3 sequences, 52% of them singletons. The sample was blood. These receptors were collected from a woman aged 80 or over in good health. The CDR3 runs from the conserved cysteine through the conserved F or W. The D gene is left open where the match is weak. Expanded clones get a size class; other rows say once, few or many, or leave the size out.

>many|TRBV27|-|TRBJ2-7
CASSLQWGLRSYEQYF
TGTGCCAGCAGTTTACAATGGGGACTTCGCTCCTACGAGCAGTACTTC
>-|TRBV9|-|TRBJ2-7
CASSVEAGTYEQYF
TGTGCCAGCAGCGTAGAAGCAGGTACATACGAGCAGTACTTC
>many|TRBV29-1|TRBD1|TRBJ2-1
CSVGGQGNEQFF
TGCAGCGTGGGGGGACAGGGCAATGAGCAGTTCTTC
>few|TRBV5-1|-|TRBJ2-1
CASSTTQNNEQFF
TGCGCCAGCAGCACGACCCAAAACAATGAGCAGTTCTTC
>-|TRBV30|-|TRBJ2-5
CAWNERDPGETQYF
TGTGCCTGGAATGAACGGGACCCGGGAGAGACCCAGTACTTC
>-|TRBV6-5|-|TRBJ2-6
CAGSYTQFSGANVLTF
TGTGCCGGCAGTTACACCCAGTTCTCTGGGGCCAACGTCCTGACTTTC
>-|TRBV5-1|-|TRBJ2-1
CASTRGPNEQFF
TGCGCCAGCACCCGAGGGCCGAATGAGCAGTTCTTC
>-|TRBV29-1|TRBD2|TRBJ2-1
CSVRGAGLAGALNEQFF
TGCAGCGTCAGGGGCGCCGGACTAGCGGGAGCCCTCAATGAGCAGTTCTTC
>many|TRBV6-6|-|TRBJ2-1
CASSYNDEQFF
TGTGCCAGCAGTTACAACGATGAGCAGTTCTTC
>few|TRBV7-2|TRBD2|TRBJ2-2
CASSRLAGGLVAGELFF
TGTGCCAGCAGCCGACTAGCGGGAGGGTTAGTGGCCGGGGAGCTGTTTTTT
>-|TRBV5-1|-|TRBJ2-2
CASNLGRESRELFF
TGCGCCAGCAACTTGGGTAGGGAGTCCCGGGAGCTGTTTTTT
>-|TRBV7-2|TRBD1|TRBJ2-1
CASSPTGGVNEQFF
TGTGCCAGCAGCCCGACAGGGGGGGTCAATGAGCAGTTCTTC
>many|TRBV5-1|-|TRBJ2-5
CASSLGINNEQYF
TGCGCCAGCAGCTTGGGTATCAACAATGAGCAGTACTTC
>-|TRBV21-1|-|TRBJ2-4
CASIPTGETGVAKNIQYF
TGTGCCAGCATCCCAACGGGGGAGACAGGGGTGGCCAAAAACATTCAGTACTTC
>-|TRBV24-1|-|TRBJ2-5
CATSDMGLKADEQYF
TGTGCCACCAGTGACATGGGGCTCAAGGCGGATGAGCAGTACTTC
>-|TRBV29-1|-|TRBJ2-5
CSVSGNQETQYF
TGCAGCGTCTCGGGTAACCAAGAGACCCAGTACTTC
>-|TRBV4-2|TRBD2|TRBJ2-5
CASSQFPAGGVETQYF
TGTGCCAGCAGCCAATTTCCAGCGGGAGGAGTGGAGACCCAGTACTTC
>-|TRBV3-1|-|TRBJ1-1
CASSQNVNTEAFF
TGTGCCAGCAGCCAGAATGTGAACACTGAAGCTTTCTTT
>few|TRBV2|-|TRBJ2-3
CASREQSYTQYF
TGTGCCAGCAGGGAGCAGAGCTATACGCAGTATTTT
>many|TRBV20-1|-|TRBJ1-5
CSGEGGNQPQHF
TGCAGTGGTGAAGGCGGCAATCAGCCCCAGCATTTT
>many|TRBV5-1|-|TRBJ2-5
CASSLEDLGTQYF
TGCGCCAGCAGCTTGGAAGACTTGGGGACCCAGTACTTC
>many|TRBV7-2|-|TRBJ2-1
CASSLEASSYNEQFF
TGTGCCAGCAGCTTAGAAGCTAGTTCCTACAATGAGCAGTTCTTC
>-|TRBV6-6|TRBD2|TRBJ2-3
CASSAGTIRTDTQYF
TGTGCCAGCAGTGCCGGGACTATTCGCACAGATACGCAGTATTTT
>-|TRBV4-2|TRBD2|TRBJ2-7
CASSQRAGGDPSYNEQYF
TGTGCCAGCAGCCAAAGGGCGGGGGGCGACCCATCCTACAATGAGCAGTACTTC
>-|TRBV20-1|TRBD1|TRBJ1-3
CSARDRRSGNTIYF
TGCAGTGCCCGGGACAGGCGGTCTGGAAACACCATATATTTT
>-|TRBV25-1|-|TRBJ2-1
CASSDSYRDEQFF
TGTGCCAGCAGTGATTCTTATAGGGATGAGCAGTTCTTC
>-|TRBV12-3/TRBV12-4|TRBD2|TRBJ2-7
CASSDAGGPYEQYF
TGTGCCAGCTCGGATGCGGGGGGTCCCTACGAGCAGTACTTC
>many|TRBV5-1|TRBD2|TRBJ2-1
CASSLRLAGLAGLSSYNEQFF
TGCGCCAGCAGCTTAAGATTGGCAGGACTAGCGGGGCTCAGCTCCTACAATGAGCAGTTCTTC
>many|TRBV12-3/TRBV12-4|TRBD2|TRBJ2-1
CASSLKYLGGRNEQFF
TGTGCCAGCAGTTTGAAATACCTGGGAGGGCGAAATGAGCAGTTCTTC
>few|TRBV20-1|-|TRBJ2-1
CSARDLSYEQFF
TGCAGTGCTAGAGATCTATCCTATGAGCAGTTCTTC
>-|TRBV29-1|-|TRBJ2-1
CSVEAVTDNYNEQFF
TGCAGCGTTGAGGCGGTAACAGATAACTACAATGAGCAGTTCTTC
>many|TRBV12-3/TRBV12-4|-|TRBJ2-7
CASTRDRRTYEQYF
TGTGCCAGCACCCGAGACAGGAGAACCTACGAGCAGTACTTC
>-|TRBV27|TRBD2|TRBJ2-7
CASSPWTSGISSYNEQYF
TGTGCCAGCAGCCCCTGGACTAGCGGCATAAGCTCCTACAATGAGCAGTACTTC
>many|TRBV7-8|TRBD2|TRBJ2-1
CASSLVSGLGLGEQFF
TGTGCCAGCAGCTTAGTATCAGGACTAGGTCTCGGTGAGCAGTTCTTC
>few|TRBV3-1|-|TRBJ1-2
CASSPVGDVNGYTF
TGTGCCAGCAGCCCTGTGGGGGACGTCAATGGCTACACCTTC
>few|TRBV7-2|TRBD1|TRBJ2-7
CASSFGDRRGRGSYEQYF
TGTGCCAGCAGCTTTGGGGACAGGAGGGGCCGAGGTTCCTACGAGCAGTACTTC
>-|TRBV12-3/TRBV12-4|-|TRBJ2-1
CASSLGRVGANEQFF
TGTGCCAGCAGTCTGGGCCGAGTGGGAGCAAATGAGCAGTTCTTC
>-|TRBV6-5|TRBD1|TRBJ1-4
CASSLVGGTANEKLFF
TGTGCCAGCAGTCTGGTCGGGGGGACAGCTAATGAAAAACTGTTTTTT
>few|TRBV20-1|-|TRBJ1-2
CSAYPSGRDYGYTF
TGCAGTGCCTACCCCTCGGGACGCGACTATGGCTACACCTTC
>-|TRBV5-1|TRBD1|TRBJ2-7
CASSWDRAFSGEQYF
TGCGCCAGCAGCTGGGACAGGGCCTTTTCGGGAGAGCAGTACTTC
>many|TRBV3-1|TRBD2|TRBJ2-5
CASSFGTSGSLEYF
TGTGCCAGCAGCTTCGGGACTAGCGGGAGCTTGGAGTACTTC
>many|TRBV20-1|TRBD2|TRBJ2-4
CSARLAGGNIQYF
TGCAGTGCTAGACTAGCGGGAGGAAACATTCAGTACTTC
>-|TRBV30|TRBD1|TRBJ2-3
CAWDGTGALDTQYF
TGTGCCTGGGACGGGACAGGAGCTTTAGATACGCAGTATTTT
>few|TRBV4-2|-|TRBJ1-5
CASSQDGMTDQPQHF
TGTGCCAGCAGCCAAGACGGTATGACGGATCAGCCCCAGCATTTT
>many|TRBV6-1|-|TRBJ2-3
CATASADSTDTQYF
TGTGCCACCGCTAGCGCCGATAGCACAGATACGCAGTATTTT
>many|TRBV5-1|-|TRBJ2-7
CASSSGSNSYEQYF
TGCGCCAGCAGCTCCGGGAGCAATTCCTACGAGCAGTACTTC
>many|TRBV7-3|-|TRBJ1-2
CASSLSGSNYGYTF
TGTGCCAGCAGCTTGTCAGGGTCTAACTATGGCTACACCTTC
>-|TRBV20-1|TRBD1|TRBJ2-3
CSATRDSSTDTQYF
TGCAGTGCTACAAGGGACAGCAGCACAGATACGCAGTATTTT
>many|TRBV5-1|TRBD1|TRBJ2-7
CASSQSTGSYEQYF
TGCGCCAGCAGCCAATCGACAGGGTCCTACGAGCAGTACTTC